This note documents a single T cell receptor beta chain sequence. The antigen is unknown. The record originates from a study of regulatory T cells in long-lasting Graves disease. Study-level points and caveats: TRBV28, TRBJ1-2 and TRBJ2-5 were favored in persistent disease. Persistent Graves' patients showed reduced TCR diversity versus newly diagnosed patients. New patients shared fewer public clonotypes (966) than persistent patients did (2,741).

Library construction for TCR beta used iRepertoire HTBI primers and Arm-PCR of CDR3 regions. TCRdb processed the multiplex PCR reads anew with MiXCR; each CDR3 protein has one entry. This sample has 300,000 to 500,000 distinct CDR3 sequences, with about a fifth found just once. The sample's time point: persistent/refractory GD, antithyroid drugs over 5 years with positive TRAb. Scientists built the TCR library using RNA that was extracted from PBMCs. Germline CDR1 reads SQVTM; CDR2 reads ANQGSEA. The CDR3 contains 11 residues. The V end was cut by 7 bases, the J end by 7 bases, with 13 bases between. The sample was peripheral blood mononuclear cells (PBMCs), taken when the disease was refractory, from a patient treated with antithyroid drugs. The chain joins TRBV29-1 to TRBJ1-2; D is unresolved. The TCR sequence derives from a female donor with Graves disease. The CDR3 bases are TGCAGCGGATCTACTTCGGTTGGCTACACCTTC. Translated, it gives CSGSTSVGYTF.